This T cell receptor (beta chain) is from a study of blood T cell repertoires in COVID-19. With V trimmed by 6 bases and J by 2 bases, 9 bases remained unmatched. CDR1 is KGHSH and CDR2 is LQKENI in the germline V gene. This CDR3 has 16 amino acids. Authors' data handling: Estimation of nucleated cell counts was performed using reference gene primer amplification. TCRdb's copy holds only in-frame clones and misses some; the assay was immunoSEQ multiplex PCR. V, J and clone size reflect that table, while D and trimming were determined from the DNA. Of 58,000 or so clones in the sample, more than 60% were seen once.

The chain links TRBV18 to TRBJ1-3; 8 bases are a match to TRBD1. The source material was peripheral blood. This TCR came from a human donor in a cohort sampled during active COVID-19. Here the CDR3 DNA reads TGTGCCAGCTCCCAAATAGACAGGGGTGCTGGAAACACCATATATTTT. Translation: CASSQIDRGAGNTIYF.